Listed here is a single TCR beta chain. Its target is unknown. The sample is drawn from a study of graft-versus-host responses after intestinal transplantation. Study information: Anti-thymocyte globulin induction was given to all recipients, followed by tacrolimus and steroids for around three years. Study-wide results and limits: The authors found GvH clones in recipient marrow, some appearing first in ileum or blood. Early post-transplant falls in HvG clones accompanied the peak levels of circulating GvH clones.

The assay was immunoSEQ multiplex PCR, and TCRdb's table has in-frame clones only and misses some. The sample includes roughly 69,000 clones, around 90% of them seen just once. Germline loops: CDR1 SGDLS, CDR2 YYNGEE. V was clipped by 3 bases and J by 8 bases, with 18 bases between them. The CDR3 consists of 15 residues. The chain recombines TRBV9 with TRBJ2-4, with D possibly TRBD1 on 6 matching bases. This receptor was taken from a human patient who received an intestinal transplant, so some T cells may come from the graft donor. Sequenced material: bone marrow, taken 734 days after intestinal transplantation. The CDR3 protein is CASSARGASVDIQYF. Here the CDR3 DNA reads TGTGCCAGCAGCGCCAGGGGTGCGAGTGTAGACATTCAGTACTTC.